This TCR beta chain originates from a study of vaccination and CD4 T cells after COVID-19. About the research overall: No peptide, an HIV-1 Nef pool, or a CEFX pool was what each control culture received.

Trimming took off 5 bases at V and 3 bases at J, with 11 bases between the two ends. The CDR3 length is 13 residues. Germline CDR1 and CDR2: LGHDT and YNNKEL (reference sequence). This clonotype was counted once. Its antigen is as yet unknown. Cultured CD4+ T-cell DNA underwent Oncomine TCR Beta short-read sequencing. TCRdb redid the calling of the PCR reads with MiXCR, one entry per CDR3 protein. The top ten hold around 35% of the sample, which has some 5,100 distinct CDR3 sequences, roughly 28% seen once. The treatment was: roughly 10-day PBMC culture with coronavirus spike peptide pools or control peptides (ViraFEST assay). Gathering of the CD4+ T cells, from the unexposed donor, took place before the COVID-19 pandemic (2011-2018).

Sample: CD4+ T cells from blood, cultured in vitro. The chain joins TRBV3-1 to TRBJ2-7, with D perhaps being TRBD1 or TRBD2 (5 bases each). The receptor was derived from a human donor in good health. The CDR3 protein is CASSYRDGYEQYF. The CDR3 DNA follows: TGTGCCAGCAGCTACCGGGACGGCTACGAGCAGTACTTC.